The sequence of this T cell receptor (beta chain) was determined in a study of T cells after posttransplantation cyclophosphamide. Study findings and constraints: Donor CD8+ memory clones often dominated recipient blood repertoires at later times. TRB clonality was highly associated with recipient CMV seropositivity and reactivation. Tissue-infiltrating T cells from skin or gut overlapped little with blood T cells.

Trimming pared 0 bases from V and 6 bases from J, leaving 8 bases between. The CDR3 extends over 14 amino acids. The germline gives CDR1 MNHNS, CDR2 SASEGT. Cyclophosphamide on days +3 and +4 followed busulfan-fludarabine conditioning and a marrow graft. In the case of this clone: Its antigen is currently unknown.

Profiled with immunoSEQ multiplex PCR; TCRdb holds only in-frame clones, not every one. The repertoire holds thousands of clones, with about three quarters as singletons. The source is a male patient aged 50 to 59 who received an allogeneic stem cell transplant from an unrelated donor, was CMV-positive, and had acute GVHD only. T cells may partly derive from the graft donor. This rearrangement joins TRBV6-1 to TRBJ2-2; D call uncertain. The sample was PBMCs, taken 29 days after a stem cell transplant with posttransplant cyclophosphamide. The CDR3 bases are TGTGCCAGCAGTGAAGCACTGCTAGCCGGGGAGCTGTTTTTT. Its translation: CASSEALLAGELFF.